Listed here are 30 T cell receptor beta chains from one sample, sequenced in a study of post-analysis software for immune sequencing data. Study-wide points: TRBV segments more frequent in patients than in controls numbered about five and included TRBV5-6, TRBV5-1 and TRBV20-1.

The authors incorporated unique molecular identifiers into the TCR beta cDNA libraries. TCRdb reanalysed the PCR reads using MiXCR and keeps one entry per CDR3 protein. Of about 680,000 distinct CDR3 sequences listed, roughly three fifths are singletons. Which antigens these TCRs recognize remains unknown. The sequenced material came from blood. The origin of the receptors is a girl aged 2 to 10 with multiple sclerosis.

This clonotype was detected only a few times. The CDR3 reads CASSRHSGTEAFF. CDR3 nucleotides: TGTGCCAGCAGTCGACACTCTGGCACTGAAGCTTTCTTT. J is TRBJ1-1 and V is TRBV12-3 or TRBV12-4; D unclear. The CDR3 runs 13 residues. V shed 5 bases and J shed 4 bases, with 11 bases lying between them.

This chain connects TRBV7-3 to TRBJ1-2; 8 nucleotides align to TRBD1. Germline V lookup: CDR1 SGHTA, CDR2 FQGTGA. Unmatched junction bases numbered 12, after V lost 5 bases and J lost 7 bases. The CDR3 is 15 amino acids. The CDR3 DNA reads as TGTGCCAGCAGCCAACCGGGCAGGGGGCAAGGTGGCTACACCTTC. Amino acids: CASSQPGRGQGGYTF.

V is TRBV20-1 and J is TRBJ2-1; D remains ambiguous. Trimming left V 2 bases short and J 0 bases short, with 14 bases between. Germline V gene data show CDR1 as DFQATT and CDR2 as SNEGSKA (reference sequence). The CDR3 sequence is 16 residues long. CDR3 protein: CSARWPGGASYNEQFF. For the CDR3, the DNA is TGCAGTGCTAGATGGCCGGGCGGAGCCTCCTACAATGAGCAGTTCTTC.

The chain is built from TRBV7-2 and TRBJ1-2, with D tentatively TRBD1 (5 bases). This CDR3 contains 15 residues. Germline V gene sequence: CDR1 SGHTA, CDR2 FQGNSA. Trimming left V 5 bases short and J 4 bases short, with 17 bases between. CDR3 in DNA: TGTGCCAGCAGCCCTAACGGGGGACGTCTCTATGGCTACACCTTC. Residues: CASSPNGGRLYGYTF.

This sequence joins TRBV7-3 and TRBJ2-2; 7 bases map to TRBD1. This CDR3 spans 14 amino acids. V lost 6 bases to trimming and J lost 4 bases; unmatched junction nucleotides: 5. Per germline, CDR1 SGHTA and CDR2 FQGTGA. The CDR3 spells CASRQGPSTGELFF. Written as DNA, the CDR3 is TGTGCCAGCAGACAGGGGCCGAGCACCGGGGAGCTGTTTTTT.

This chain joins TRBV5-1 and TRBJ1-2; D not certain. Germline CDR1 SGHRS, CDR2 YFSETQ. The CDR3 length is 14 residues. The V end was cut by 3 bases, the J end by 2 bases, with 11 bases between. The CDR3 DNA reads TGCGCCAGCAGCTGGGGAATCGACAACTATGGCTACACCTTC. It yields the protein CASSWGIDNYGYTF.

The chain couples TRBV6-5 to TRBJ1-2; D gene ambiguous. CDR1 and CDR2 (germline): MNHEY, SVGAGI. The CDR3 spans 15 residues. Trimming shortened V by 6 bases and J by 6 bases, and 20 bases separated the two germline ends. The CDR3 nucleotides read TGTGCCAGCAGGACTCCAGTCCCGAGTAATGATGGCTACACCTTC. It specifies CASRTPVPSNDGYTF.

The J gene is TRBJ2-1, the V gene TRBV7-9; D unclear. With 6 bases removed from V and 9 bases from J, the gap between germline ends came to 9 bases. The CDR3 is 11 amino acids. Per germline, CDR1 SEHNR and CDR2 FQNEAQ (reference sequence). DNA for the CDR3: TGTGCCAGCAGGTACTCAACTGAGCAGTTCTTC. Translation: CASRYSTEQFF.

In DNA, the CDR3 is TGCAGTGCTAGGCTCGGGGGGCGGTTGAACACTGAAGCTTTCTTT. Protein sequence: CSARLGGRLNTEAFF. The J gene is TRBJ1-1, the V gene TRBV20-1; weak D call: TRBD1 (6 bases). The V gene lost 3 bases and the J gene lost 0 bases, with 14 bases spanning the gap. Germline CDR1 reads DFQATT; CDR2 reads SNEGSKA (reference sequence). The CDR3 extends over 15 amino acids.

The chain recombines TRBV27 with TRBJ2-1, with 13 bases fitting TRBD2. The V gene's germline CDR1 is MNHEY and CDR2 SMNVEV (reference sequence). The CDR3 totals 17 residues. Trimming removed 6 bases from V and 7 bases from J; junction bases left unmatched: 12. The DNA of the CDR3 is TGTGCCAGCAGATCCTGGACTAGCGGGAGCCTACCAAATGAGCAGTTCTTC. Translating it yields CASRSWTSGSLPNEQFF.

The CDR3 coding sequence is TGTGCCAGCAGCTTGCGGGGAAGCAGATACGAGCAGTACTTC. This translates into CASSLRGSRYEQYF. This chain joins TRBV5-6 and TRBJ2-4; D possibly corresponds to TRBD2 (5 bases). Near its end, the DNA agrees better with TRBJ2-7, so the J call may be wrong. The CDR3 length is 14 residues. Germline CDR1 is SGHDT and CDR2 is YYEEEE.

The V gene is TRBV20-1, the J gene TRBJ2-2; 12 bases align to TRBD2. In germline, CDR1 is DFQATT, CDR2 SNEGSKA (reference sequence). With 2 bases clipped from V and 1 base from J, the junction kept 2 bases outside the gene matches. This CDR3 comprises 16 residues. CDR3 nucleotide sequence: TGCAGTGCTAGACTAGCGGGGGGGAAGAACACCGGGGAGCTGTTTTTT. Its protein is CSARLAGGKNTGELFF.

The J gene is TRBJ2-3, the V gene TRBV10-3, with D unclear. The CDR3 covers 12 residues. Trimming removed 4 bases from V and 6 bases from J, with 8 bases in between. Looked up from germline, CDR1 is ENHRY and CDR2 is SYGVKD. CDR3 nucleotides: TGTGCCATCAGTGGACCGGCGGATACGCAGTATTTT. Translated, it gives CAISGPADTQYF.

A remark on this clonotype: The germline gene is not matched at one end of the junction; a read error may be the cause. The J gene is TRBJ2-5, the V gene TRBV7-2; weak D call: TRBD2 (5 bases). The CDR3 is made up of 17 amino acids. CDR1 and CDR2 (germline): SGHTA, FQGNSA. The CDR3 nucleotides read TGTGCCAGCAGCTTAACCTCGGGCTGGGAGTACCAAGAGATCCAGTACTTC. Its translation: CASSLTSGWEYQEIQYF.

Details on this clonotype: Relative to the germline gene, one junction end is altered; a read error may explain this. CDR3 residues: CASSLNNGVSSYSEQFF. In DNA, the CDR3 is TGCGCCAGCAGCTTGAACAACGGCGTTAGCTCCTACAGTGAGCAGTTCTTC. This chain connects TRBV5-1 to TRBJ2-1; D not certain. Germline CDR1 is SGHRS and CDR2 is YFSETQ. This CDR3 spans 17 amino acids.

This chain uses TRBV4-1 with TRBJ1-5; D is unresolved. The CDR3 is made up of 15 amino acids. The V end lost 1 base, the J end lost 9 bases, and 16 bases lay between the germline ends. Germline CDR1 is MGHRA and CDR2 is YSYEKL. This CDR3 is CASSQVDGVMWPQHF. CDR3 nucleotides: TGCGCCAGCAGCCAAGTGGATGGAGTAATGTGGCCCCAGCATTTT.

The CDR3 nucleotides read TGTGCCAGCAGCTTTCTAGTAGCGGAGCAGTTCTTC. Translating it yields CASSFLVAEQFF. This sequence joins TRBV7-9 and TRBJ2-1; TRBD2 is a possible D gene (5 bases). CDR3 length: 12 amino acids. Trimming removed 3 bases from V and 10 bases from J, with 10 bases in between. Germline V lookup: CDR1 SEHNR, CDR2 FQNEAQ (reference sequence). The whole variable domain, remainder taken from reference TRBV7-9 and TRBJ2-1, is DTGVSQNPRHKITKRGQNVTFRCDPISEHNRLYWYRQTLGQGPEFLTYFQNEAQLEKSRLLSDRFSAERPKGSFSTLEIQRTEQGDSAMYLCASSFLVAEQFFGPGTRLTVL.

In this sample, this clonotype turned up a few times. The CDR3 region is CASSVSGRLRTDTQYF. CDR3 in DNA: TGTGCCAGCAGTGTCAGCGGGAGGTTGCGCACAGATACGCAGTATTTT. This rearrangement joins TRBV6-1 to TRBJ2-3, with 9 positions matching TRBD2. V was clipped by 4 bases and J by 1 base; unmatched bases: 6. The CDR3 sequence is 16 residues long. The germline V gene encodes CDR1 MNHNS and CDR2 SASEGT.

J is TRBJ2-7 and V is TRBV29-1, with 11 bases fitting TRBD2. Trimming at V came to 6 bases and at J to 2 bases, leaving 6 bases not matched to a gene. Germline CDR1 is SQVTM and CDR2 is ANQGSEA. This CDR3 is built from 14 residues. CDR3 coding DNA: TGCAGCGTGGGGGGACTAGCGGACCCCTACGAGCAGTACTTC. This codes for CSVGGLADPYEQYF.

This chain connects TRBV20-1 to TRBJ1-2, with 8 bases that match TRBD1. The CDR3 extends over 13 amino acids. The junction had 10 bases not matched to a gene; V was cut back by 5 bases and J by 8 bases. The germline V gene has CDR1 DFQATT and CDR2 SNEGSKA (reference sequence). The CDR3 coding sequence is TGCAGTGCTGGGCGCAGGGGGCCCCAAGGCTACACCTTC. It yields the protein CSAGRRGPQGYTF.

This clonotype has a handful of counts. J is TRBJ2-5 and V is TRBV12-3 or TRBV12-4; TRBD2 matches 10 bases. The CDR3 extends over 16 amino acids. J was trimmed by 5 bases and V by 1 base; bases with no gene match: 7. Here the CDR3 reads CASSLGQREGRETQYF. CDR3 sequence (DNA): TGTGCCAGCAGTTTAGGCCAGCGGGAGGGCCGGGAGACCCAGTACTTC.

This chain links TRBV4-1 with TRBJ2-7; no definite D call. Germline-derived CDR1 and CDR2 are MGHRA and YSYEKL. Trimming took 5 bases from V and 2 from J, leaving 13 bases between them. The CDR3 is 14 amino acids. The CDR3 loop is CASSAGPTTYEQYF. The CDR3 DNA sequence: TGCGCCAGCAGCGCCGGGCCTACTACCTACGAGCAGTACTTC.

This sequence joins TRBV27 and TRBJ2-1, with D perhaps matching TRBD2 (6 bases). The germline CDR1 and CDR2 sequences are MNHEY and SMNVEV (reference sequence). Trimming removed 7 bases at V and 4 bases at J, with 8 bases between. The CDR3 has 12 residues. CDR3 sequence: CASNGLYNEQFF. The CDR3 nucleotides are TGTGCCAGCAACGGACTATACAATGAGCAGTTCTTC.

The chain uses TRBV7-2 and TRBJ1-2; 8 bases fit TRBD1. Germline CDR1 is SGHTA and CDR2 is FQGNSA. CDR3 length equals 12 residues. Trimming cost V 5 bases and J 9 bases; bases outside gene matches: 5. CDR3 coding DNA: TGTGCCAGCAGCGCGGACAGGGCCCGCTACACCTTC. Translating it yields CASSADRARYTF.

This chain links TRBV6-6 with TRBJ1-5; D possibly corresponds to TRBD1 (5 bases). V was pared by 6 bases and J by 4 bases, with 13 bases between. The CDR3 runs to 14 residues. Per germline, CDR1 MNHNY and CDR2 SVGAGI (reference sequence). The DNA of the CDR3 is TGTGCCAGCAGCTTGACAGAGACAAATCAGCCCCAGCATTTT. Protein: CASSLTETNQPQHF.

This clonotype showed up just a few times. The chain carries TRBV20-1 and TRBJ2-7; the D is unclear. This CDR3 contains 13 residues. V was trimmed by 0 bases and J by 6 bases, leaving 12 bases between them. The germline gives CDR1 DFQATT, CDR2 SNEGSKA (reference sequence). The CDR3 protein is CSARDPDHIEQYF. CDR3 DNA: TGCAGTGCTAGAGATCCGGACCACATCGAGCAGTACTTC.

V usage is TRBV5-4 and J usage is TRBJ2-1, with TRBD2 as a possible D gene (5 bases). Germline CDR1 reads SGHNT; CDR2 reads YYREEE (reference sequence). Trimming cost V 4 bases and J 10 bases, with 21 bases left between them. CDR3 length: 15 amino acids. The CDR3 spells CASSRSGPTDDEQFF. For the CDR3, the DNA is TGTGCCAGCAGCCGGAGCGGCCCTACGGACGACGAGCAGTTCTTC.

In DNA form, the CDR3 reads TGCGCCAGCAGCCAAGGGACAGGGAGTGACTATGGCTACACCTTC. Translated: CASSQGTGSDYGYTF. J is TRBJ1-2 and V is TRBV4-1, with 8 bases fitting TRBD1. V dropped 1 base and J dropped 3; count of bases not matched to a gene: 4. Germline CDR1 and CDR2: MGHRA and YSYEKL. The CDR3 consists of 15 residues.

The rearrangement links TRBV5-1 to TRBJ1-2; D is ambiguous. Per the germline V gene, CDR1 is SGHRS and CDR2 is YFSETQ. The V end lost 0 bases, the J end lost 6 bases, and 18 bases lay between the germline ends. CDR3 length: 16 amino acids. The CDR3 DNA reads TGCGCCAGCAGCTTGGTCACCTCGAGGGCGAGCGATGGCTACACCTTC. It codes for CASSLVTSRASDGYTF. The whole variable domain, filled in from reference TRBV5-1 and TRBJ1-2, reads KAGVTQTPRYLIKTRGQQVTLSCSPISGHRSVSWYQQTPGQGLQFLFEYFSETQRNKGNFPGRFSGRQFSNSRSEMNVSTLELGDSALYLCASSLVTSRASDGYTFGSGTRLTVV.

The J gene is TRBJ2-7, the V gene TRBV27, with a possible D match to TRBD1 (6 bases). V was clipped by 2 bases and J by 3 bases, with 14 bases between them. Germline CDR1 and CDR2: MNHEY and SMNVEV (reference sequence). The CDR3 loop spans 15 amino acids. The CDR3: CASSLPQGMRYEQYF. CDR3 coding DNA: TGTGCCAGCAGTTTACCACAGGGTATGCGCTACGAGCAGTACTTC.